What follows are 25 T cell receptor beta chains derived from one specimen sequenced in a study of OX40 agonist ivuxolimab in advanced cancers. Libraries were prepared by immunoSEQ multiplex PCR; TCRdb keeps only in-frame clonotypes and omits some of them. The table has roughly 97,000 clones, around nine tenths seen once. Source: CD4+ or CD8+ T cells sorted from blood, taken in a trial of the OX40 agonist ivuxolimab. The receptors were sampled from an adult with an advanced solid tumor such as melanoma, head and neck, liver or kidney cancer.

This chain uses TRBV7-6 with TRBJ1-4; no firm D call. CDR1 SGHVS and CDR2 FNYEAQ come from the germline V gene. CDR3 length equals 14 residues. The germline V and J ends were trimmed by 3 bases and 4 bases, with 9 bases remaining between them. The CDR3, as DNA: TGTGCCAGCAGCTTGGGAAACGTTAATGAAAAACTGTTTTTT. Its translation: CASSLGNVNEKLFF.

Written as DNA, the CDR3 is TGTGCCAGCAGCCCAGGCGGGGGGCTCTCTGGAAACACCATATATTTT. Protein: CASSPGGGLSGNTIYF. This chain uses TRBV5-4 with TRBJ1-3; a possible D gene is TRBD1 (6 bases). V lost 4 bases and J 0 bases, leaving 14 bases between the germline ends. Germline CDR1 is SGHNT and CDR2 is YYREEE (reference sequence). This CDR3 contains 16 residues.

The gene calls are TRBV18 and TRBJ2-7, with 7 nucleotides matching TRBD1. Germline V gene data show CDR1 as KGHSH and CDR2 as LQKENI. The trim removed 5 bases at V and 2 bases at J, leaving 9 bases unmatched. The CDR3 has 15 residues. CDR3 bases: TGTGCCAGCTCAAAAAGCAGGACAGGCACCTACGAGCAGTACTTC. Amino acid sequence: CASSKSRTGTYEQYF.

This clone was observed a single time. The J gene is TRBJ1-6, the V gene TRBV11-2, with TRBD1 as a possible D gene (5 bases). Trimming removed 3 bases from V and 10 bases from J, with 13 bases in between. The CDR3 has 14 residues. Germline V lookup: CDR1 SGHAT, CDR2 FQNNGV. The CDR3 loop reads CASSFQGRRSPLHF. The CDR3 nucleotides are TGTGCCAGCAGCTTTCAGGGTCGGAGATCACCCCTCCACTTT.

V usage is TRBV14 and J usage is TRBJ2-5, with D possibly being TRBD2 (5 bases). Germline CDR1 is SGHDN and CDR2 is FVKESK. Trimming pared 4 bases from V and 3 bases from J, leaving 15 bases between. The CDR3 runs 15 residues. The CDR3 sequence: CASSPREGREETQYF. CDR3 nucleotide sequence: TGTGCCAGCAGCCCTCGCGAGGGTCGGGAAGAGACCCAGTACTTC.

The chain joins TRBV5-8 to TRBJ2-5; 13 bases fit TRBD2. J gave up 0 bases and V 2 bases, and 7 bases lay outside the gene matches. The CDR3 is 18 residues long. Germline-derived CDR1 and CDR2 are SGHTS and YDEGEE. The CDR3 sequence: CASSFGLAGVRYQETQYF. The CDR3 coding sequence is TGTGCCAGCAGCTTTGGACTAGCGGGGGTGAGGTACCAAGAGACCCAGTACTTC.

The genes are TRBV19 and TRBJ1-4, with D maybe TRBD1 (6 bases). The CDR3 loop spans 13 amino acids. Germline V gives CDR1 LNHDA, CDR2 SQIVND (reference sequence). V was trimmed by 3 bases and J by 7 bases, leaving 9 bases between them. The CDR3 region has the DNA TGTGCCAGTAGTATGTACAGGGCTGAAAAACTGTTTTTT. Translating it yields CASSMYRAEKLFF.

The rearrangement links TRBV29-1 to TRBJ2-2, with TRBD1 matching 7 bases. Germline CDR1 reads SQVTM; CDR2 reads ANQGSEA. V shed 3 bases, J shed 1 base, and the junction held 8 bases outside the gene matches. This CDR3 contains 16 residues. The CDR3 sequence: CSVETRGSGNTGELFF. CDR3 DNA: TGCAGCGTTGAGACCAGGGGGAGTGGGAACACCGGGGAGCTGTTTTTT.

The chain couples TRBV5-6 to TRBJ2-7, with D possibly matching TRBD1 (5 bases). The CDR3 totals 15 residues. V was shortened by 4 bases and J by 4 bases, with 18 bases between the two germline ends. Germline V lookup: CDR1 SGHDT, CDR2 YYEEEE. CDR3 in DNA: TGTGCCAGCAGCCCAATCAGGGTGGAGAGATACGAGCAGTACTTC. It is translated as CASSPIRVERYEQYF. The variable domain in full, with the rest retrieved from reference TRBV5-6 and TRBJ2-7, is DAGVTQSPTHLIKTRGQQVTLRCSPKSGHDTVSWYQQALGQGPQFIFQYYEEEERQRGNFPDRFSGHQFPNYSSELNVNALLLGDSALYLCASSPIRVERYEQYFGPGTRLTVT.

This chain connects TRBV4-1 to TRBJ1-4, with D hard to call. The length of the CDR3 is 15 residues. Trimming left V 0 bases short and J 8 bases short, with 13 bases between. Germline CDR1 and CDR2: MGHRA and YSYEKL. The CDR3 DNA sequence: TGCGCCAGCAGCCAAGACAGGTGGGGAGAGGAAAAACTGTTTTTT. Its protein is CASSQDRWGEEKLFF.

The rearrangement joins TRBV28 to TRBJ2-7, with 10 bases matching TRBD2. CDR1 MDHEN and CDR2 SYDVKM come from the germline V gene. The CDR3 loop spans 16 amino acids. V was clipped by 5 bases and J by 1 base; unmatched bases: 8. CDR3 nucleotide sequence: TGTGCCAGCAGTACAACTAGCGGGATCAGGTCCTACGAGCAGTACTTC. Translating gives CASSTTSGIRSYEQYF.

CDR3 bases: TGTGCCAGCAAAACAGTATCGACAGGAAAAAACATTCAGTACTTC. Its protein is CASKTVSTGKNIQYF. The genes are TRBV28 and TRBJ2-4; D possibly corresponds to TRBD1 (6 bases). Germline V lookup: CDR1 MDHEN, CDR2 SYDVKM. The CDR3 runs to 15 residues. Deletions cut 7 bases from V and 4 bases from J, with 17 bases between.

The gene calls are TRBV28 and TRBJ2-4, with 8 bases lining up with TRBD1. The CDR3 is made up of 14 amino acids. V was pared by 5 bases and J by 2 bases, with 2 bases of the junction left unmatched. Germline V gene lookup returns CDR1 MDHEN and CDR2 SYDVKM. The CDR3 loop is CASSPGGSKNIQYF. Here the CDR3 DNA reads TGTGCCAGCAGTCCAGGGGGCTCCAAAAACATTCAGTACTTC.

This clone was counted a few times. This chain uses TRBV28 with TRBJ2-7; perhaps TRBD2 as D (7 bases). Germline CDR1 and CDR2: MDHEN and SYDVKM. The CDR3 consists of 14 residues. Trimming removed 5 bases at V and 2 bases at J, with 13 bases between. CDR3 DNA: TGTGCCAGCAGTCCCCACGGGGGGCCCTACGAGCAGTACTTC. It yields the protein CASSPHGGPYEQYF.

V gene TRBV19 combines with J gene TRBJ2-7; TRBD1 agrees at 10 bases. Germline assignment: CDR1 LNHDA and CDR2 SQIVND (reference sequence). CDR3 length: 15 residues. Trimming at V came to 6 bases and at J to 2 bases, leaving 7 bases not matched to a gene. The CDR3 loop reads CASSKGQGVTYEQYF. CDR3 bases: TGTGCCAGTAGCAAAGGACAGGGGGTTACCTACGAGCAGTACTTC. The whole variable domain, remainder taken from reference TRBV19 and TRBJ2-7, is DGGITQSPKYLFRKEGQNVTLSCEQNLNHDAMYWYRQDPGQGLRLIYYSQIVNDFQKGDIAEGYSVSREKKESFPLTVTSAQKNPTAFYLCASSKGQGVTYEQYFGPGTRLTVT.

The chain recombines TRBV7-2 with TRBJ2-7; a weak D match, TRBD1 (5 bases). There are 12 residues in the CDR3. Trimming left V 5 bases short and J 4 bases short, with 9 bases between. Germline loops: CDR1 SGHTA, CDR2 FQGNSA. DNA of the CDR3: TGTGCCAGCAGCCGAGACAGATACGAGCAGTACTTC. This codes for CASSRDRYEQYF.

The rearrangement links TRBV7-2 to TRBJ1-2, with 11 bases identical to TRBD1. The CDR3 extends over 19 amino acids. Germline V gene lookup returns CDR1 SGHTA and CDR2 FQGNSA. V shed 5 bases, J shed 1 base, and the junction held 15 bases outside the gene matches. This CDR3 reads CASSQSSGTGGSHNYGYTF. In DNA, the CDR3 is TGTGCCAGCAGCCAATCCTCCGGGACAGGGGGATCTCATAACTATGGCTACACCTTC.

V and J are TRBV7-8 and TRBJ1-6, with unresolved D. Trimming stripped 0 bases from V and 10 bases from J, with 10 bases between. The CDR3 extends over 14 amino acids. Germline assignment: CDR1 SGHVS and CDR2 FQNEAQ. For the CDR3, the DNA is TGTGCCAGCAGCTTAGCTGGCGGTTACTCACCCCTCCACTTT. Its translation is CASSLAGGYSPLHF. The variable domain in full, with the rest retrieved from reference TRBV7-8 and TRBJ1-6, is GAGVSQSPRYKVAKRGQDVALRCDPISGHVSLFWYQQALGQGPEFLTYFQNEAQLDKSGLPSDRFFAERPEGSVSTLKIQRTQQEDSAVYLCASSLAGGYSPLHFGNGTRLTVT.

V and J are TRBV6-6 and TRBJ2-7, with 10 bases that match TRBD1. CDR1 MNHNY and CDR2 SVGAGI come from the germline V gene (reference sequence). This CDR3 has 14 residues. J lost 2 bases, V lost 7 bases, and 5 bases had no gene match. The CDR3 nucleotides read TGTGCCAGCATTGTAGGGACAGGGGCCTACGAGCAGTACTTC. Translating it yields CASIVGTGAYEQYF.

The chain couples TRBV5-1 to TRBJ2-1, with a tentative D call TRBD1 (6 bases). The ends were cut back, 4 bases at V and 6 bases at J, with 11 bases in the middle. This CDR3 has 13 residues. Germline lookup yields CDR1 SGHRS and CDR2 YFSETQ. For the CDR3, the DNA is TGCGCCAGCAGCCCACAGGGATCCAATGAGCAGTTCTTC. This codes for CASSPQGSNEQFF.

The genes are TRBV27 and TRBJ2-2; no clear D. Germline-derived CDR1 and CDR2 are MNHEY and SMNVEV (reference sequence). This CDR3 region has 15 residues. V was cut by 0 bases and J by 3 bases, with 8 bases left in between. CDR3 sequence (DNA): TGTGCCAGCAGTTTATCTGGGAAGTACACCGGGGAGCTGTTTTTT. Protein product: CASSLSGKYTGELFF.

The chain is built from TRBV30 and TRBJ1-1, with a tentative D call TRBD1 (6 bases). The CDR3 has 13 amino acids. CDR1 and CDR2 from the germline V gene are GTSNPN and SVGIG (reference sequence). The germline V and J ends were trimmed by 7 bases and 0 bases, with 12 bases remaining between them. The DNA of the CDR3 is TGTGCCTCTAAAACAGGGCTGAACACTGAAGCTTTCTTT. Translating gives CASKTGLNTEAFF.

The chain carries TRBV7-2 and TRBJ2-3; D might be TRBD2 (6 bases). Deletions cut 5 bases from V and 6 bases from J, with 15 bases between. CDR3 length equals 14 residues. CDR1 and CDR2 (germline): SGHTA, FQGNSA. The CDR3 sequence is CASSQGLGGDTQYF. CDR3 DNA sequence: TGTGCCAGCAGCCAGGGACTTGGAGGGGATACGCAGTATTTT.

The chain recombines TRBV6-5 with TRBJ1-1; possibly TRBD1 for D (6 bases). The germline V gene has CDR1 MNHEY and CDR2 SVGAGI. This CDR3 contains 15 residues. V gave up 6 bases and J gave up 3 bases, with 17 bases separating them. In nucleotides, the CDR3 is TGTGCCAGCAGCCCAGCCGGGACAACCTACACTGAAGCTTTCTTT. The encoded protein is CASSPAGTTYTEAFF.

The chain has TRBV5-4 and TRBJ1-1, with 9 positions matching TRBD1. The CDR3 sequence is 14 residues long. With V trimmed by 4 bases and J by 1 base, 2 bases remained unmatched. Germline CDR1 and CDR2: SGHNT and YYREEE (reference sequence). The CDR3 nucleotides are TGTGCCAGCAGCAAGGGACAGGGGAACACTGAAGCTTTCTTT. Protein: CASSKGQGNTEAFF.